What follows are 17 T cell receptor beta chains derived from one specimen sequenced in a study of control samples from healthy donors and cancer patients. Sequenced by immunoSEQ multiplex PCR; TCRdb stores in-frame clones only, minus some. Of around 250,000 clones listed, about four fifths were seen once; the top ten hold more than 10%. The sequenced material came from PBMCs. The receptors derive from a woman aged 55-70 years with lung cancer.

The rearrangement links TRBV27 to TRBJ2-3, with 8 positions matching TRBD2. Per germline, CDR1 MNHEY and CDR2 SMNVEV (reference sequence). The CDR3 totals 15 residues. After removal of 3 bases from V and 2 bases from J, the junction contained 4 bases not matched to a gene. The CDR3 spells CASSFRAGVTDTQYF. In DNA, the CDR3 is TGTGCCAGCAGTTTTAGAGCGGGAGTCACAGATACGCAGTATTTT.

This clone is a singleton in its sample. The chain employs TRBV7-3 and TRBJ1-2; 7 positions match TRBD1. V lost 5 bases, J lost 0 bases, and 3 bases stayed unmatched. This CDR3 spans 14 amino acids. Germline V gene lookup returns CDR1 SGHTA and CDR2 FQGTGA. In nucleotides, the CDR3 is TGTGCCAGCAGCCGCGGGACAGCTAACTATGGCTACACCTTC. Translation gives CASSRGTANYGYTF.

The rearrangement joins TRBV15 to TRBJ1-4; TRBD1 matches 10 bases. This CDR3 is 16 amino acids long. V lost 1 base and J lost 3; bases outside the gene matches: 2. Germline CDR1 is LNHNV and CDR2 is YYDKDF (reference sequence). The CDR3 nucleotides read TGTGCCACCAGCAGAGGGGGGACAGGGGCTAATGAAAAACTGTTTTTT. Translated: CATSRGGTGANEKLFF.

The chain combines TRBV3-1 (or the pseudogene TRBV3-2) with TRBJ1-2, with D possibly being TRBD1 (6 bases). Per germline, CDR1 LGHDT and CDR2 YNNKEL (reference sequence). V lost 0 bases, J lost 8 bases, and 22 bases lay in between. The CDR3 sequence is 17 residues long. CDR3 in amino acids: CASSQEVWGGAVRGYTF. The CDR3 DNA reads TGTGCCAGCAGCCAAGAGGTTTGGGGGGGCGCAGTACGGGGCTACACCTTC.

CDR3 nucleotides: TGTGCCAGCACGCGGCAGGTGAGGGAGACCCAGTACTTC. It encodes CASTRQVRETQYF. J is TRBJ2-5 and V is TRBV2; D remains ambiguous. Trimming took off 7 bases at V and 5 bases at J, with 14 bases between the two ends. The V gene's germline CDR1 is SNHLY and CDR2 FYNNEI. The CDR3 is made up of 13 amino acids.

This clone was picked up a small number of times. Other DNA sequences in this specimen translate into the identical CDR3. The chain uses TRBV28 and TRBJ1-1; D is unresolved. CDR1 MDHEN and CDR2 SYDVKM come from the germline V gene. V was trimmed by 2 bases and J by 5 bases, leaving 3 bases between them. This CDR3 spans 11 amino acids. CDR3 coding DNA: TGTGCCAGCAGTTTACTAACTGAAGCTTTCTTT. It specifies CASSLLTEAFF.

V and J are TRBV13 and TRBJ2-7; TRBD2 aligns across 9 bases. This CDR3 region has 15 residues. V shed 5 bases, J shed 2 bases, and the junction held 7 bases outside the gene matches. CDR1 is PRHDT and CDR2 is FYEKMQ in the germline V gene (reference sequence). The CDR3 protein is CASSRETSGAYEQYF. CDR3 bases: TGTGCCAGCAGCCGAGAGACTAGCGGTGCCTACGAGCAGTACTTC.

The CDR3 region is CASSQFSEAFF. The CDR3 DNA reads TGCGCCAGCAGTCAATTCTCTGAAGCTTTCTTT. This rearrangement joins TRBV23-1 to TRBJ1-1; no clear D. TRBV23-1 is recorded as an ORF, its role being uncertain. CDR3 length: 11 amino acids. Trimming removed 1 base from V and 6 bases from J, with 3 bases in between.

This clone was found a few times. The rearrangement joins TRBV5-1 to TRBJ1-2; 7 nucleotides line up with TRBD1. V lost 4 bases and J lost 4; bases outside the gene matches: 7. Germline CDR1 and CDR2: SGHRS and YFSETQ. The CDR3 has 14 amino acids. This CDR3 reads CASSGGTDSYGYTF. The DNA for the CDR3 is TGCGCCAGCAGCGGGGGGACAGATTCCTATGGCTACACCTTC.

This chain links TRBV6-5 with TRBJ1-2; the D gene is possibly TRBD1 (6 bases). In germline, CDR1 is MNHEY, CDR2 SVGAGI. CDR3 length: 15 residues. The V end was cut by 6 bases, the J end by 8 bases, with 22 bases between. The CDR3 here is CASSPTWDIRAGYTF. The CDR3 bases are TGTGCCAGCAGCCCCACCTGGGACATAAGGGCCGGCTACACCTTC.

This rearrangement joins TRBV11-2 to TRBJ2-1; 11 positions agree with TRBD2. The CDR3 totals 16 residues. Trimming at V came to 4 bases and at J to 9 bases, leaving 11 bases not matched to a gene. CDR1 SGHAT and CDR2 FQNNGV come from the germline V gene. The CDR3 DNA reads as TGTGCCAGCAGCTCCCTGTTAGCGGGGGGGCCGGGTGAGCAGTTCTTC. Translating gives CASSSLLAGGPGEQFF.

This rearrangement joins TRBV23-1 to TRBJ1-5; D is ambiguous. TRBV23-1 belongs to the ORF category, with a function that is uncertain. The CDR3 is made up of 11 amino acids. With 7 bases removed from V and 7 bases from J, the gap between germline ends came to 8 bases. The CDR3, as DNA: TGCGCCAGCATTACCAGGCAGCCCCAGCATTTT. It yields the protein CASITRQPQHF.

This clone was found once. The chain recombines TRBV18 with TRBJ1-3; 7 bases are shared with TRBD1. Germline trimming cut 5 bases from V and 3 bases from J; bases unmatched to any gene: 10. The V gene's germline CDR1 is KGHSH and CDR2 LQKENI. This CDR3 comprises 16 residues. The CDR3 DNA sequence: TGTGCCAGCTCAATGGAACAGGGGAGCGATGGAAACACCATATATTTT. Protein sequence: CASSMEQGSDGNTIYF. Complete variable domain (other parts from reference TRBV18 and TRBJ1-3): NAGVMQNPRHLVRRRGQEARLRCSPMKGHSHVYWYRQLPEEGLKFMVYLQKENIIDESGMPKERFSAEFPKEGPSILRIQQVVRGDSAAYFCASSMEQGSDGNTIYFGEGSWLTVV.

The chain couples TRBV28 to TRBJ1-6; 8 bases match TRBD1. The germline V gene encodes CDR1 MDHEN and CDR2 SYDVKM. The V gene end was trimmed by 6 bases and the J gene end by 9 bases; junction bases not matched to a gene: 13. The CDR3 sequence is 16 residues long. The CDR3 protein is CASSTHSGTGSSPLHF. CDR3 DNA sequence: TGTGCCAGCAGCACACACTCCGGGACAGGTTCTTCACCCCTCCACTTT.

In its sample, this clone was seen a few times. The chain employs TRBV4-1 and TRBJ2-1; D tentatively reads TRBD1 or TRBD2 (5 bases each). The CDR3 has 13 amino acids. V was cut by 4 bases and J by 2 bases, with 6 bases left in between. CDR1 is MGHRA and CDR2 is YSYEKL in the germline V gene. The CDR3 bases are TGCGCCAGCAGCCGGGACCCCTACAATGAGCAGTTCTTC. Encoded protein: CASSRDPYNEQFF.

As for this clone: Other DNA sequences of this sample code for an identical CDR3. V gene TRBV4-1 combines with J gene TRBJ2-7; D gene uncertain. The CDR3 sequence is 15 residues long. The V and J ends lost 3 bases and 2 bases respectively, with 14 bases between them. The germline CDR1 and CDR2 sequences are MGHRA and YSYEKL. Here the CDR3 reads CASSQADGSAYEQYF. In nucleotides, the CDR3 is TGCGCCAGCAGCCAGGCGGACGGCAGCGCCTACGAGCAGTACTTC.

This clone was found a few times. The chain employs TRBV9 and TRBJ2-7; 10 nucleotides line up with TRBD2. Losses at the gene ends were 4 bases for V and 4 bases for J; bases not matched to a gene: 23. This CDR3 has 20 residues. Germline values: CDR1 SGDLS, CDR2 YYNGEE. The CDR3 sequence is CASSIRPCVAGGRDLYEQYF. The CDR3 nucleotides are TGTGCCAGCAGCATTCGCCCCTGCGTAGCGGGAGGAAGGGACCTATACGAGCAGTACTTC.